Following are 16 T cell receptor beta chains from one sample sequenced in a study of blood T cell repertoires in COVID-19 (dated by TCRdb to about 2020). Library creation used the immunoSEQ multiplex PCR assay. TCRdb retrieved this table from immuneACCESS and kept in-frame rearrangements only. Not all clones are present; in checked studies, unresolved V genes account for under half, and no reason is known for the remainder. This sample lists some 100,000 clones; around 85% were detected once. The ten largest clones represent around 13% of the sample. The sequenced sample consisted of peripheral blood. The receptors shown here come from a human donor in a cohort sampled during active COVID-19.

The V gene is TRBV19, the J gene TRBJ2-1, with 12 nucleotides matching TRBD2. Per the germline V gene, CDR1 is LNHDA and CDR2 is SQIVND (reference sequence). The trim removed 10 bases at V and 9 bases at J, leaving 19 bases unmatched. This CDR3 contains 17 residues. CDR3 DNA sequence: TGTGCCACCACGACCTCAAGTAGGGCTAGCGGGAGGGGTGAGCAGTTCTTC. It codes for CATTTSSRASGRGEQFF.

This rearrangement joins TRBV10-3 to TRBJ1-1, with 9 bases fitting TRBD1. The trim removed 5 bases at V and 2 bases at J, leaving 6 bases unmatched. CDR3 length: 15 amino acids. Germline CDR1 and CDR2: ENHRY and SYGVKD. The CDR3 spells CAISPGQGSNTEAFF. The CDR3 DNA sequence: TGTGCCATCAGTCCCGGACAGGGGAGTAACACTGAAGCTTTCTTT.

The chain links TRBV19 to TRBJ1-5; 7 bases align to TRBD1. The CDR3 has 14 amino acids. Germline assignment: CDR1 LNHDA and CDR2 SQIVND (reference sequence). J lost 4 bases, V lost 4 bases, and 4 bases had no gene match. The CDR3 here is CASSTGQVNQPQHF. For the CDR3, the DNA is TGTGCCAGTAGTACAGGACAGGTGAATCAGCCCCAGCATTTT.

The chain employs TRBV10-3 and TRBJ2-1, with D tentatively TRBD2 (5 bases). Looked up from germline, CDR1 is ENHRY and CDR2 is SYGVKD. This CDR3 contains 14 residues. Trimming took off 6 bases at V and 8 bases at J, with 17 bases between the two ends. CDR3 amino acids: CAISEDSTRYEQFF. The CDR3, as DNA: TGTGCCATCAGCGAGGACTCAACACGGTATGAGCAGTTCTTC.

The J gene is TRBJ2-2, the V gene TRBV9; 9 bases map to TRBD1. This CDR3 spans 15 amino acids. V lost 2 bases to trimming and J lost 5 bases; unmatched junction nucleotides: 4. Germline assignment: CDR1 SGDLS and CDR2 YYNGEE. CDR3 nucleotides: TGTGCCAGCAGCGTGGGGACAGGGAGTACCGGGGAGCTGTTTTTT. As protein: CASSVGTGSTGELFF.

This clone was counted only a few times. DNA for the CDR3: TGTGCCAGCAGCTCAGAGGCGGGGGGAGTCACAGATACGCAGTATTTT. Translated: CASSSEAGGVTDTQYF. The chain employs TRBV9 and TRBJ2-3; TRBD2 matches 8 bases. With V trimmed by 4 bases and J by 2 bases, 9 bases remained unmatched. Germline V gene lookup returns CDR1 SGDLS and CDR2 YYNGEE. CDR3 length: 16 residues.

This rearrangement joins TRBV30 to TRBJ1-2; TRBD1 matches at 7 bases. The CDR3 is 13 residues long. Germline CDR1 reads GTSNPN; CDR2 reads SVGIG (reference sequence). With V trimmed by 2 bases and J by 4 bases, 4 bases remained unmatched. CDR3 DNA sequence: TGTGCCTGGAGTAGAAGGACAGGCTATGGCTACACCTTC. It encodes CAWSRRTGYGYTF.

This chain joins TRBV6-5 and TRBJ2-7; 9 bases align to TRBD2. The CDR3 has 14 amino acids. CDR1 is MNHEY, CDR2 SVGAGI, per germline. The junction had 3 bases not matched to a gene; V was cut back by 5 bases and J by 1 base. This CDR3 reads CASSPLAGSYEQYF. In nucleotides, the CDR3 is TGTGCCAGCAGTCCACTAGCGGGTTCCTACGAGCAGTACTTC.

This clone turned up a few times. The chain recombines TRBV3-1 (or the pseudogene TRBV3-2) with TRBJ1-1; a weak D match, TRBD1 (6 bases). The CDR3 is made up of 16 amino acids. The V gene's germline CDR1 is LGHDT and CDR2 YNNKEL (reference sequence). The V and J ends lost 4 bases and 1 base respectively, with 16 bases between them. The CDR3 protein is CASSLGAGARNTEAFF. In nucleotides, the CDR3 is TGTGCCAGCAGCCTGGGGGCAGGGGCGAGGAACACTGAAGCTTTCTTT.

The genes are TRBV7-2 and TRBJ2-1; D possibly corresponds to TRBD2 (6 bases). Germline V lookup: CDR1 SGHTA, CDR2 FQGNSA. This CDR3 region has 16 residues. The ends were cut back, 1 base at V and 4 bases at J, with 14 bases in the middle. The DNA for the CDR3 is TGTGCCAGCAGCTTAGTATCGGGGACTGGGTACAATGAGCAGTTCTTC. It is translated as CASSLVSGTGYNEQFF.

The rearrangement joins TRBV7-9 to TRBJ2-7; 8 bases map to TRBD1. V shed 2 bases and J 3 bases; nucleotides not matched to a gene: 3. Germline V gives CDR1 SEHNR, CDR2 FQNEAQ (reference sequence). The CDR3 extends over 14 amino acids. The CDR3 sequence: CASSLSGTGYEQYF. The DNA of the CDR3 is TGTGCCAGCAGCTTATCCGGGACAGGCTACGAGCAGTACTTC.

CDR3 residues: CASSRDRGRGMNTEAFF. DNA for the CDR3: TGTGCCAGCAGCCGGGACAGGGGCCGAGGAATGAACACTGAAGCTTTCTTT. The chain is built from TRBV5-4 and TRBJ1-1, with TRBD1 matching over 10 bases. V dropped 4 bases and J dropped 0; count of bases not matched to a gene: 9. Germline CDR1 is SGHNT and CDR2 is YYREEE (reference sequence). The CDR3 has 17 residues.

This rearrangement joins TRBV3-1 (or the pseudogene TRBV3-2) to TRBJ2-3; D is uncertain. From germline, CDR1 is LGHDT and CDR2 YNNKEL (reference sequence). Deletions cut 0 bases from V and 2 bases from J, with 15 bases between. CDR3 size: 17 residues. This CDR3 is CASSQDPPLRATDTQYF. CDR3 DNA: TGTGCCAGCAGCCAAGACCCCCCCCTACGCGCCACAGATACGCAGTATTTT.

This chain connects TRBV5-8 to TRBJ2-5, with D possibly being TRBD1 (7 bases). The CDR3 extends over 14 amino acids. The germline CDR1 and CDR2 sequences are SGHTS and YDEGEE. V gave up 4 bases and J gave up 1 base, with 11 bases separating them. The CDR3 DNA reads TGTGCCAGCAGCCGGGGGACAGCCCAAGAGACCCAGTACTTC. It yields the protein CASSRGTAQETQYF.

This clone turned up a few times. The chain has TRBV10-2 and TRBJ1-1; D is unclear. Germline values: CDR1 WSHSY, CDR2 SAAADI. The CDR3 consists of 13 residues. V lost 7 bases to trimming and J lost 4 bases, with 13 bases between them. The CDR3 sequence: CASIGGLGTEAFF. The CDR3 region has the DNA TGCGCCAGCATCGGCGGGCTGGGCACTGAAGCTTTCTTT.

This clone was recorded once. The chain uses TRBV29-1 and TRBJ1-2; a weak D match, TRBD1 (5 bases). Germline lookup yields CDR1 SQVTM and CDR2 ANQGSEA. This CDR3 spans 12 amino acids. V lost 4 bases and J lost 8, with 14 bases in between. The CDR3 sequence is CSVADNQRGYTF. The CDR3 DNA reads as TGCAGCGTTGCGGACAATCAAAGGGGCTACACCTTC.